These 3 T cell receptor beta chains originate from one sample sequenced in a study of T cell changes during pregnancy in multiple sclerosis (dated by TCRdb to the late 2010s). The library came from the immunoSEQ multiplex PCR assay. Held by TCRdb, this immuneACCESS table contains in-frame sequences only and omits some clones. Under half of the omission traces to an unresolved V gene where checked; the cause of the rest is unknown. This sample holds tens of thousands of clones; 90% to 95% were observed only once. The ten largest make up 1.5% to 2% of the sample. This material consisted of peripheral blood, taken in the first trimester of pregnancy. These receptors were taken from a female donor in good health, enrolled as a control in a pregnancy study.

This clone appeared once. The chain links TRBV5-1 to TRBJ2-3; D is unresolved. The CDR3 has 12 residues. Germline lookup yields CDR1 SGHRS and CDR2 YFSETQ. Trimming took off 4 bases at V and 2 bases at J, with 5 bases between the two ends. For the CDR3, the DNA is TGCGCCAGCAGCCCTAACACAGATACGCAGTATTTT. Translating gives CASSPNTDTQYF.

The chain has TRBV9 and TRBJ2-2; 7 bases map to TRBD2. The germline CDR1 and CDR2 sequences are SGDLS and YYNGEE. The CDR3 runs to 16 residues. J gave up 4 bases and V 2 bases, and 8 bases lay outside the gene matches. The CDR3 region has the DNA TGTGCCAGCAGCGTCGCCGGGGGGTCGGGCACCGGGGAGCTGTTTTTT. Its translation is CASSVAGGSGTGELFF.

Here the CDR3 reads CAINPQENTGELFF. The CDR3, as DNA: TGTGCCATTAATCCACAGGAGAACACCGGGGAGCTGTTTTTT. The V and J genes are TRBV10-3 and TRBJ2-2, with a weak D call TRBD1 (5 bases). Germline V lookup: CDR1 ENHRY, CDR2 SYGVKD. V lost 9 bases to trimming and J lost 1 base, with 12 bases between them. The CDR3 is 14 residues long.